What follows describes a single TCR beta chain. This clonotype was seen ten or more times. Its antigen has not been determined. Per-base quality was not reported, and no clone a single base away is much larger than it. Only healthy Caucasian donors were included. The twin cohort consisted of three pairs of female monozygotic twins, all aged roughly 18 to 29 years. The RNA used for TCR libraries was isolated from peripheral blood mononuclear cells. This record belongs to a study of identical twins listed by TCRdb under 2016. In terms of the full investigation: The study deep-sequenced TCR alpha and beta repertoires from monozygotic twins, unrelated adults of various ages and cord blood to test whether fetal clonotypes persist. Replicate twin experiments were performed at different times using different library preparation protocols to rule out contamination. Paper-wide results and their limitations: Recombination models systematically underestimated out-of-frame TCR alpha sharing in monozygotic twins but agreed with sharing between unrelated individuals. Compared with coincidental sharing between unrelated individuals, out-of-frame TCR alpha sequences shared between twins had an excess of sequences with low generation probability. Fewer insertions were carried by abundant cord blood beta clonotypes, a similar but weaker trend appeared in young adult naive repertoires, and no such trend appeared in memory repertoires. Zero-insertion analyses could be partly confounded by invariant T cells such as MAIT and iNKT, although diverse VJ usage argued against such confounding for most clonotypes. Because the same donors could not be followed over many years, conclusions were based on cross-sectional statistical analysis. Excess twin sharing in beta out-of-frame sequences was weaker because fewer shared sequences lowered the signal-to-noise ratio.

Libraries were prepared through 5' RACE. The listed sequencing device is Illumina HiSeq 2000. Template switching introduced a universal primer binding site; the final cDNA contained a unique molecular identifier, enabling accurate counting of TCR cDNA molecules. Specific primers in the conserved constant-segment region were used to synthesize first-strand cDNA for TCR alpha and beta chains. To control for contamination, every cDNA library carried two barcodes: a SMART-Mk sample barcode plus Illumina barcodes. TruSeq adapter sequences along with Illumina sample barcodes were introduced in two successive PCR steps. The Illumina HiSeq platform was used with custom primers to sequence TCR alpha and beta cDNA libraries. The study's own analysis went as follows. Raw reads were processed with MiGEC to extract unique molecular identifiers, and MiXCR was used to determine CDR3 positions. Recombination models were inferred per individual with the repgenHMM and IGoR tools using an EM algorithm. The tcR package in R was used for shared clonotype analysis, with sharing normalized by the product of cloneset sizes. To study raw recombination without the effects of thymic and clonal selection, out-of-frame nonproductive sequences were analyzed. The public reads were reanalyzed by TCRdb: fastp trimming at Q25, MiXCR alignment, in-frame beta chains only. For every CDR3 protein sequence, its rows merge into one entry that carries the most common genes and DNA. TCRdb, not the original authors, processed these V and J calls. This sample comprises around 960,000 distinct CDR3 sequences, approximately 13% of them detected only once. The ten largest clones represent about 1.5% of the sample.

The germline V gene sets CDR1 to MRHNA and CDR2 to SNTAGT. V is shortened by 8 bases, J by 4 bases, and the region joining them spans 11 bases. Spanning cysteine to phenylalanine, the CDR3 consists of 13 amino acids. The CDR3 DNA has 39 bases and is translated from base 1. Another study also made use of these data, one on yellow fever vaccine responses in identical twins. Per that second paper: According to the authors, in identical twins the way T cells responded to vaccination appeared partly convergent and partly personalized. In identical twins, the study followed T cell clones that responded to the vaccine with precision.

The rearrangement joined TRBV6-4 to TRBJ2-2; D gene: possibly TRBD2, on 6 matching bases. The specimen sequenced was PBMCs. The receptor was isolated from a young woman in good health. This receptor carries the CDR3 CASGETSTGELFF. Read as DNA, the sequence is TGTGCCAGCGGGGAGACTAGCACCGGGGAGCTGTTTTTT.